This paragraph covers one TCR beta chain sequence. The antigen is undetermined. Here immunoSEQ multiplex PCR was the method, and the copy in TCRdb shows in-frame clones only, minus some. The sample includes about 70,000 clones, less than 85% seen only once; the top ten take just over 20%. This entry belongs to a study of T cell responses to AZD1222 COVID-19 vaccine. Overall study results and limits: Vaccination with two AZD1222 doses was followed by a rise in Spike-specific TCR breadth and depth. Of the AZD1222 recipients, only six were seropositive at baseline. Females made up more of the donors, who were largely white British, and clonal diversity may have come out too low.

The CDR3 runs 14 residues. Germline assignment: CDR1 MNHEY and CDR2 SVGAGI. V was clipped by 8 bases and J by 5 bases; unmatched bases: 9. The chain links TRBV6-5 to TRBJ2-1; 7 bases match TRBD2. This clonotype originated in an adult in good health. The specimen was peripheral blood, collected on day 0 of AZD1222 vaccination. In DNA, the CDR3 is TGTGCCAGCTCTCGGGACTACACTCACAATGAGCAGTTCTTC. As protein: CASSRDYTHNEQFF.